The 24 T cell receptor beta chains listed next were all sequenced from one sample in a study of T-cell reconstitution after alpha-beta-depleted transplantation in children. Researchers prepared the TCRbeta library using unique molecular identifiers, the study reports. Using its own MiXCR run on the PCR reads, TCRdb lists one record per CDR3 protein. Of 600,000 to 800,000 distinct CDR3 sequences in the sample, about 12% were seen once. Sequences were derived from PBMCs, sampled before TCRalphabeta/CD19-depleted stem cell transplant. These receptors were obtained from a girl aged 2 to 9 with congenital amegakaryocytic thrombocytopenia, due to receive a stem cell transplant.

The CDR3 nucleotides read TGTGCCAGCACCTACTTTGACAGCAACACTGAAGCTTTCTTT. Its translation is CASTYFDSNTEAFF. V gene TRBV7-9 combines with J gene TRBJ1-1; D may be TRBD1 (5 bases). V lost 7 bases, J lost 2 bases, and 14 bases lay in between. The CDR3 consists of 14 residues. Germline V lookup: CDR1 SEHNR, CDR2 FQNEAQ (reference sequence).

Ten or more counts support this clonotype. The V gene is TRBV7-8, the J gene TRBJ2-7, with 9 bases fitting TRBD2. CDR1 and CDR2 from the germline V gene are SGHVS and FQNEAQ. The CDR3 spans 14 residues. V lost 5 bases to trimming and J lost 1 base; unmatched junction nucleotides: 3. The CDR3 loop reads CASSQTSGSYEQYF. The CDR3 coding sequence is TGTGCCAGCAGCCAGACTAGCGGTTCCTACGAGCAGTACTTC.

This clonotype is a singleton in its sample. A much larger clone lies one base from this, so it may be a read error. In nucleotides, the CDR3 is TGTGCCGCCAGTGATCTACAGGGGACCGGGGAGCTGTTTTTT. Its translation: CAASDLQGTGELFF. This rearrangement joins TRBV24-1 to TRBJ2-2, with 7 bases that match TRBD1. Germline V CDR1 and CDR2: KGHDR, SFDVKD. The CDR3 runs to 14 residues.

A few counts support this clonotype. This rearrangement joins TRBV5-1 to TRBJ2-7; 8 bases line up with TRBD2. Germline V gene data show CDR1 as SGHRS and CDR2 as YFSETQ. Unmatched junction bases numbered 10, after V lost 2 bases and J lost 6 bases. This CDR3 spans 15 amino acids. The CDR3 spells CASSFGASGFREQYF. Here the CDR3 DNA reads TGCGCCAGCAGCTTCGGAGCTAGCGGGTTTCGCGAGCAGTACTTC. Full variable domain (rest looked up from reference TRBV5-1 and TRBJ2-7): KAGVTQTPRYLIKTRGQQVTLSCSPISGHRSVSWYQQTPGQGLQFLFEYFSETQRNKGNFPGRFSGRQFSNSRSEMNVSTLELGDSALYLCASSFGASGFREQYFGPGTRLTVT.

This clonotype was detected ten times or more. This chain's CDR3 is CASSTPSYNEQFF. The DNA for the CDR3 is TGCGCCAGCAGCACGCCTTCCTACAATGAGCAGTTCTTC. V gene TRBV5-1 combines with J gene TRBJ2-1; the D is unclear. Germline CDR1 and CDR2: SGHRS and YFSETQ. The CDR3 totals 13 residues. V dropped 4 bases and J dropped 1 base, with 6 bases sitting between them. Combining the CDR3 with reference TRBV5-1 and TRBJ2-1 gives the whole variable domain KAGVTQTPRYLIKTRGQQVTLSCSPISGHRSVSWYQQTPGQGLQFLFEYFSETQRNKGNFPGRFSGRQFSNSRSEMNVSTLELGDSALYLCASSTPSYNEQFFGPGTRLTVL.

The chain uses TRBV6-1 and TRBJ2-2; D is undetermined. CDR3 length: 14 amino acids. Trimming left V 8 bases short and J 0 bases short, with 10 bases between. Germline assignment: CDR1 MNHNS and CDR2 SASEGT. In nucleotides, the CDR3 is TGTGCCAGCGGGCCTAGTTCGAACACCGGGGAGCTGTTTTTT. Protein product: CASGPSSNTGELFF.

CDR3 bases: TGCACCACGGGCCCCCGGTGGGGCAATGAGCAGTTCTTC. This gives the protein CTTGPRWGNEQFF. The chain combines TRBV29-1 with TRBJ2-1; D is undetermined. In germline, CDR1 is SQVTM, CDR2 ANQGSEA. The CDR3 loop spans 13 amino acids.

This clonotype was seen more than once but under ten times. The chain uses TRBV29-1 and TRBJ1-3; a possible D gene is TRBD1 (6 bases). The V and J ends lost 3 bases and 2 bases respectively, with 11 bases between them. The length of the CDR3 is 14 residues. Germline V CDR1 and CDR2: SQVTM, ANQGSEA. In DNA form, the CDR3 reads TGCAGCGTTGAGGTGGGGGGCCCTGGAAACACCATATATTTT. Translating gives CSVEVGGPGNTIYF.

In this sample, this clonotype turned up many times. V is TRBV5-1 and J is TRBJ2-2; a possible D gene is TRBD1 (5 bases). The CDR3 runs to 16 residues. CDR1 is SGHRS, CDR2 YFSETQ, per germline. Trimming left V 0 bases short and J 4 bases short, with 13 bases between. The CDR3 DNA follows: TGCGCCAGCAGCTTGGAAGGCTCCAGGGTCACCGGGGAGCTGTTTTTT. Protein: CASSLEGSRVTGELFF.

This clonotype was seen more than once but under ten times. The V and J genes are TRBV5-1 and TRBJ2-3; 9 bases line up with TRBD2. This CDR3 is 15 amino acids long. The germline gives CDR1 SGHRS, CDR2 YFSETQ. After removal of 6 bases from V and 0 bases from J, the junction contained 5 bases not matched to a gene. In DNA, the CDR3 is TGCGCCAGCACCTTAGGGACTAGCAGCACAGATACGCAGTATTTT. This gives the protein CASTLGTSSTDTQYF. Full variable domain (missing parts from reference TRBV5-1 and TRBJ2-3): KAGVTQTPRYLIKTRGQQVTLSCSPISGHRSVSWYQQTPGQGLQFLFEYFSETQRNKGNFPGRFSGRQFSNSRSEMNVSTLELGDSALYLCASTLGTSSTDTQYFGPGTRLTVL.

The chain couples TRBV20-1 to TRBJ1-4, with 9 bases fitting TRBD1. With 5 bases clipped from V and 7 bases from J, the junction kept 5 bases outside the gene matches. The CDR3 contains 13 residues. Germline V gene lookup returns CDR1 DFQATT and CDR2 SNEGSKA (reference sequence). The chain's CDR3 is CSAAGTGREKLFF. The CDR3 DNA sequence: TGCAGTGCTGCCGGGACAGGGCGTGAAAAACTGTTTTTT.

This clonotype was observed many times. V and J are TRBV7-9 and TRBJ2-4; 7 positions match TRBD1. Germline V gene data show CDR1 as SEHNR and CDR2 as FQNEAQ (reference sequence). Trimming took 5 bases from V and 2 from J; bases not matched to a gene: 9. The CDR3 sequence is 16 residues long. The CDR3 coding sequence is TGTGCCAGCAGCCCCGGACAGGTGGGAACCAAAAACATTCAGTACTTC. Its translation: CASSPGQVGTKNIQYF. Full variable domain (missing parts from reference TRBV7-9 and TRBJ2-4): DTGVSQNPRHKITKRGQNVTFRCDPISEHNRLYWYRQTLGQGPEFLTYFQNEAQLEKSRLLSDRFSAERPKGSFSTLEIQRTEQGDSAMYLCASSPGQVGTKNIQYFGAGTRLSVL.

In this sample, this clonotype turned up many times. The rearrangement links TRBV12-3 or TRBV12-4 to TRBJ2-1, with D maybe TRBD1 (5 bases). With 2 bases removed from V and 2 bases from J, the gap between germline ends came to 13 bases. This CDR3 contains 16 residues. CDR3 residues: CASSLIGKGAYNEQFF. The CDR3, as DNA: TGTGCCAGCAGTTTAATTGGGAAAGGGGCCTACAATGAGCAGTTCTTC.

This clonotype was counted between two and nine times. In nucleotides, the CDR3 is TGTGCCAGCAGCCAAAGTAGGGCGTACGAGCAGTACTTC. Encoded protein: CASSQSRAYEQYF. V is TRBV7-2 and J is TRBJ2-7; D unclear. Between the trimmed V and J ends, which lost 5 bases and 4 bases, there was a span of 12 bases. Germline V gene lookup returns CDR1 SGHTA and CDR2 FQGNSA. CDR3 length: 13 amino acids. Complete variable domain (other parts from reference TRBV7-2 and TRBJ2-7): GAGVSQSPSNKVTEKGKDVELRCDPISGHTALYWYRQSLGQGLEFLIYFQGNSAPDKSGLPSDRFSAERTGGSVSTLTIQRTQQEDSAVYLCASSQSRAYEQYFGPGTRLTVT.

This clonotype was recorded many times. The rearrangement links TRBV20-1 to TRBJ1-6; possibly TRBD1 for D (5 bases). Germline V gene sequence: CDR1 DFQATT, CDR2 SNEGSKA (reference sequence). This CDR3 spans 15 amino acids. V lost 7 bases and J lost 3, with 16 bases in between. The CDR3 DNA follows: TGCAGTGGGCCGGGACGGGGGGACTATAATTCACCCCTCCACTTT. Translating gives CSGPGRGDYNSPLHF.

This clonotype was seen ten or more times. This chain connects TRBV7-6 to TRBJ2-4; D might be TRBD2 (6 bases). Trimming took 5 bases from V and 1 from J, leaving 21 bases between them. The CDR3 contains 18 residues. The germline CDR1 and CDR2 sequences are SGHVS and FNYEAQ. The CDR3 DNA follows: TGTGCCAGCAGCCCCCTCGATAGCGGCATTTTGGCCAAAAACATTCAGTACTTC. It is translated as CASSPLDSGILAKNIQYF.

Concerning this clonotype: A much larger clone lies a single base off, so this may be a read error. This rearrangement joins TRBV5-1 to TRBJ2-3; D remains ambiguous. The CDR3 spans 13 residues. Germline loops: CDR1 SGHRS, CDR2 YFSETQ. V was pared by 2 bases and J by 7 bases, with 11 bases between. The CDR3 DNA follows: TGCGCCAGCAGCTTCCGGATCGATAATACGCAGTATTTT. This translates into CASSFRIDNTQYF.

The CDR3 nucleotides are TGTGCCAGCAGCTTTTCAGGGGACAAAAACATTCAGTACTTC. Residues: CASSFSGDKNIQYF. The chain is built from TRBV7-9 and TRBJ2-4, with D tentatively TRBD1 (6 bases). V was clipped by 3 bases and J by 3 bases, with 9 bases between them. The germline gives CDR1 SEHNR, CDR2 FQNEAQ (reference sequence). This CDR3 has 14 amino acids. The whole variable domain, remainder taken from reference TRBV7-9 and TRBJ2-4, is DTGVSQNPRHKITKRGQNVTFRCDPISEHNRLYWYRQTLGQGPEFLTYFQNEAQLEKSRLLSDRFSAERPKGSFSTLEIQRTEQGDSAMYLCASSFSGDKNIQYFGAGTRLSVL.

This clonotype showed up many times. CDR3 region: CASSVRTGGAVYNEQFF. DNA of the CDR3: TGTGCCAGCAGCGTAAGGACAGGGGGCGCCGTCTACAATGAGCAGTTCTTC. This chain links TRBV9 with TRBJ2-1; 11 nucleotides line up with TRBD1. V lost 1 base to trimming and J lost 3 bases; unmatched junction nucleotides: 6. CDR1 is SGDLS and CDR2 is YYNGEE in the germline V gene. The CDR3 contains 17 residues.

This clonotype showed up just a few times. The CDR3: CSIWRGNQETQYF. CDR3 DNA: TGCAGCATCTGGCGGGGGAATCAAGAGACCCAGTACTTC. The J gene is TRBJ2-5, the V gene TRBV29-1; TRBD2 matches 7 bases. J gave up 2 bases and V 8 bases, and 8 bases lay outside the gene matches. From germline, CDR1 is SQVTM and CDR2 ANQGSEA. This CDR3 region has 13 residues.

This clonotype was recorded many times. The chain combines TRBV11-2 with TRBJ1-5, with D perhaps matching TRBD1 (5 bases). V was clipped by 0 bases and J by 3 bases, with 9 bases between them. Germline V gene data show CDR1 as SGHAT and CDR2 as FQNNGV. This CDR3 is 15 amino acids long. CDR3 sequence: CASSLDRAYNQPQHF. In DNA, the CDR3 is TGTGCCAGCAGCTTAGACAGGGCGTACAATCAGCCCCAGCATTTT.

Only a few counts were recorded for this clonotype. This chain joins TRBV6-1 and TRBJ1-3; D is undetermined. The CDR3 is 16 residues long. V lost 3 bases, J lost 0 bases, and 12 bases lay in between. Germline CDR1 and CDR2: MNHNS and SASEGT. The CDR3 nucleotides read TGTGCCAGCAGTGAGGGGTCTCCTGCCTCTGGAAACACCATATATTTT. Protein product: CASSEGSPASGNTIYF.

In this sample, this clonotype turned up many times. The rearrangement links TRBV6-2 or TRBV6-3 to TRBJ1-4; 7 bases map to TRBD1. CDR3 length: 18 residues. Germline CDR1 MNHEY, CDR2 SVGEGT. V shed 6 bases and J 7 bases; nucleotides not matched to a gene: 20. CDR3 DNA sequence: TGTGCCAGCAGCTTCTCCGAGGACAGGATCAGATTGGGTGAAAAACTGTTTTTT. Its translation is CASSFSEDRIRLGEKLFF.

This clonotype was seen only a few times. This chain links TRBV7-9 with TRBJ2-5, with D unresolved. Trimming shortened V by 2 bases and J by 3 bases, and 13 bases separated the two germline ends. The V gene's germline CDR1 is SEHNR and CDR2 FQNEAQ (reference sequence). CDR3 length: 15 residues. The CDR3 nucleotides read TGTGCCAGCAGCTTATTTGGGTCGACGAAAGAGACCCAGTACTTC. Translating it yields CASSLFGSTKETQYF.